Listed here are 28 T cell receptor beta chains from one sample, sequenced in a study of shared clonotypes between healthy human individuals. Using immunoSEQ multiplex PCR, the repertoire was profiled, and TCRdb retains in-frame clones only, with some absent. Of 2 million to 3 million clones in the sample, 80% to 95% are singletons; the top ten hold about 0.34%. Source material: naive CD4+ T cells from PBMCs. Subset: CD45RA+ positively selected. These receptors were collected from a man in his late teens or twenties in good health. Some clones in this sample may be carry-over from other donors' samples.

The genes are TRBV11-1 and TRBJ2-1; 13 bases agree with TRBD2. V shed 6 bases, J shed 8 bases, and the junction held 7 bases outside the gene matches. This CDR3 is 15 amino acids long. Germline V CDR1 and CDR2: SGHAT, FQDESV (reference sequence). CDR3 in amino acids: CASRLLAGGLHEQFF. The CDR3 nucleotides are TGTGCCAGCAGGCTACTAGCGGGAGGGCTGCATGAGCAGTTCTTC.

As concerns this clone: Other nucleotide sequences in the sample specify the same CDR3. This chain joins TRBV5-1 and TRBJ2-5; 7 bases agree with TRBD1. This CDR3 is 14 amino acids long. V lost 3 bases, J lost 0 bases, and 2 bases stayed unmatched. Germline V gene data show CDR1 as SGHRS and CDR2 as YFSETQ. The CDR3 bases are TGCGCCAGCAGCTCTGGACAGGACCAAGAGACCCAGTACTTC. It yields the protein CASSSGQDQETQYF.

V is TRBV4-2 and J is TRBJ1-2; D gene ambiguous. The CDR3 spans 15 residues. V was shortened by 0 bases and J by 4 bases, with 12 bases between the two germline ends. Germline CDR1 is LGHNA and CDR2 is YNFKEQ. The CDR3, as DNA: TGTGCCAGCAGCCAAGAGGTGGGAGGACCCTATGGCTACACCTTC. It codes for CASSQEVGGPYGYTF.

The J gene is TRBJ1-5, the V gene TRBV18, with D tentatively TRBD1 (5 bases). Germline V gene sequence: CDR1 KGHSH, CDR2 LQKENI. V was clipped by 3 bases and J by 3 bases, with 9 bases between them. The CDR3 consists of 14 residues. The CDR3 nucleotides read TGTGCCAGCTCACCTAGGGGCCCCAATCAGCCCCAGCATTTT. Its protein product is CASSPRGPNQPQHF. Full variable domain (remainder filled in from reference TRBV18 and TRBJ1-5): NAGVMQNPRHLVRRRGQEARLRCSPMKGHSHVYWYRQLPEEGLKFMVYLQKENIIDESGMPKERFSAEFPKEGPSILRIQQVVRGDSAAYFCASSPRGPNQPQHFGDGTRLSIL.

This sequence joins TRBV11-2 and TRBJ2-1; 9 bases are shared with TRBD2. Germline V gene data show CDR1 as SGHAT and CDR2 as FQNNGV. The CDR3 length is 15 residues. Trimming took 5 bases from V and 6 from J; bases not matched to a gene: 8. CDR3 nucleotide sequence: TGTGCCAGCAGCATTAGCGGGAGTAGATCCAATGAGCAGTTCTTC. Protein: CASSISGSRSNEQFF.

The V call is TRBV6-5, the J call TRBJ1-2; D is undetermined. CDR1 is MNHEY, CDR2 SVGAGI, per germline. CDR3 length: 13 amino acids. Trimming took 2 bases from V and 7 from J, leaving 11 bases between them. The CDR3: CASSYQGAAGYTF. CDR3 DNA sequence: TGTGCCAGCAGTTACCAAGGAGCTGCTGGCTACACCTTC.

The CDR3 sequence: CASSYRGGGSKNIQYF. The CDR3 DNA reads TGTGCCAGTAGCTACAGGGGAGGCGGCTCCAAAAACATTCAGTACTTC. The gene calls are TRBV19 and TRBJ2-4, with TRBD1 as a possible D gene (7 bases). Per germline, CDR1 LNHDA and CDR2 SQIVND (reference sequence). V dropped 6 bases and J dropped 2 bases, with 17 bases sitting between them. The CDR3 length is 16 residues.

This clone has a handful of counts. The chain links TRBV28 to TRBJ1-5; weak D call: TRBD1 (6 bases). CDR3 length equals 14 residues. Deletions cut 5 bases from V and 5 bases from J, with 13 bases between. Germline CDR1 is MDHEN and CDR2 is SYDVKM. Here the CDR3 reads CASSRGQPYQPQHF. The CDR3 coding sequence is TGTGCCAGCAGTAGGGGACAACCTTATCAGCCCCAGCATTTT.

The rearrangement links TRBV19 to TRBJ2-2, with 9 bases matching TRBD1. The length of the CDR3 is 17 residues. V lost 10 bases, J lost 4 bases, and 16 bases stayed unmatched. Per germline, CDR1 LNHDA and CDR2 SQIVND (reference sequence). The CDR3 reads CATETLPGQGGTGELFF. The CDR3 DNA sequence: TGTGCCACCGAAACCCTCCCGGGACAGGGCGGCACCGGGGAGCTGTTTTTT.

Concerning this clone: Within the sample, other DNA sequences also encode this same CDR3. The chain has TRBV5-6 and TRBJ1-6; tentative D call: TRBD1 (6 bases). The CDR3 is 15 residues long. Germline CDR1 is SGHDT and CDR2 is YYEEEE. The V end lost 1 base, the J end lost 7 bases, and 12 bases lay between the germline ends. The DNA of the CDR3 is TGTGCCAGCAGCTTGTCAGGGGCAGGAAATTCACCCCTCCACTTT. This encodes CASSLSGAGNSPLHF.

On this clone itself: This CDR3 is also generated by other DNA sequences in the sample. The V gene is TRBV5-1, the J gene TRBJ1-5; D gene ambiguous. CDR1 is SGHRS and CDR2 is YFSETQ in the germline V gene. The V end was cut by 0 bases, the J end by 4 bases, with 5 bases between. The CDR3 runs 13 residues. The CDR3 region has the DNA TGCGCCAGCAGCTTGGACCCAAATCAGCCCCAGCATTTT. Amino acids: CASSLDPNQPQHF.

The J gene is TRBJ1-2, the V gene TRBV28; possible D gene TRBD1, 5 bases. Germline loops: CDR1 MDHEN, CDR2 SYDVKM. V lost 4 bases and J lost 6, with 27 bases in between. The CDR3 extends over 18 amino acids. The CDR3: CASSYGGTALTLRDGYTF. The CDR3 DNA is TGTGCCAGCAGTTATGGGGGAACGGCCCTAACCCTCAGGGATGGCTACACCTTC.

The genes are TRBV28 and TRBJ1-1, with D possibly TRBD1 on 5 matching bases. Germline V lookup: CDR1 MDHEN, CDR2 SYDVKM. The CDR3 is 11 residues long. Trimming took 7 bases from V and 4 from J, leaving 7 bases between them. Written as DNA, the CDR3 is TGTGCCAGCACCGGGGCCACTGAAGCTTTCTTT. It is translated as CASTGATEAFF.

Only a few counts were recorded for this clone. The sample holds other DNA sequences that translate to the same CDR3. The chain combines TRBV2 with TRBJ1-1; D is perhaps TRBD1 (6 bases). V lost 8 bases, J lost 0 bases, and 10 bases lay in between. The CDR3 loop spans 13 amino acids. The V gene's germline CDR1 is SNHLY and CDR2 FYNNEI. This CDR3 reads CASLGQMNTEAFF. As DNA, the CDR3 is TGTGCCAGCCTTGGACAGATGAACACTGAAGCTTTCTTT.

The CDR3 reads CASSNGAPGQPQHF. The CDR3 DNA reads as TGCGCCAGCAGTAACGGCGCGCCGGGGCAGCCCCAGCATTTT. The chain is built from TRBV5-1 and TRBJ1-5; D remains unclear. V was shortened by 5 bases and J by 7 bases, with 16 bases between the two germline ends. Germline V lookup: CDR1 SGHRS, CDR2 YFSETQ. This CDR3 region has 14 residues.

CDR3 DNA: TGTGCCAGCAGTTTACCCCCCGGACGGGCTAGCAATCAGCCCCAGCATTTT. Translating gives CASSLPPGRASNQPQHF. The chain has TRBV28 and TRBJ1-5; D unresolved. CDR3 size: 17 residues. The V gene's germline CDR1 is MDHEN and CDR2 SYDVKM. V shed 2 bases and J shed 0 bases, with 14 bases lying between them.

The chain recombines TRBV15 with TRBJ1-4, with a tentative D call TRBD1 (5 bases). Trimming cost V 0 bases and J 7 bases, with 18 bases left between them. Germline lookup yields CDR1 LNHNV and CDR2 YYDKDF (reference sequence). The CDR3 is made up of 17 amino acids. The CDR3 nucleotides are TGTGCCACCAGCAGAGATGGCAGGGCCAATTCGGGTGAAAAACTGTTTTTT. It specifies CATSRDGRANSGEKLFF.

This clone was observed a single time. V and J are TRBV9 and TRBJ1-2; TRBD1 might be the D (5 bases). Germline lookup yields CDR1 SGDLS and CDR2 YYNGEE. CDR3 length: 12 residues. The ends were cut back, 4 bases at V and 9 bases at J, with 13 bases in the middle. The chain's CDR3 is CASSLQPGSYTF. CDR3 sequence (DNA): TGTGCCAGCAGCCTTCAACCAGGGAGCTACACCTTC.

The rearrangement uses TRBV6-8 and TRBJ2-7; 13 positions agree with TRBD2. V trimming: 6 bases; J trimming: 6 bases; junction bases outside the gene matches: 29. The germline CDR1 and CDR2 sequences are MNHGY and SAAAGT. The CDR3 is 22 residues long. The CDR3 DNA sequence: TGTGCCAGCAGAGTTAGAGTCCCCTCATTACTAGCGGGAGGGCCTCTGGGGAGCGAGCAGTACTTC. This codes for CASRVRVPSLLAGGPLGSEQYF.

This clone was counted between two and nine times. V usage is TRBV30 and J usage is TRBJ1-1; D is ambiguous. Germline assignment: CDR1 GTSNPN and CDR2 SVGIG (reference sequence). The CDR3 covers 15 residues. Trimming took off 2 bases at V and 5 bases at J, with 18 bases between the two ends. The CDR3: CAWSLTLGGGTEAFF. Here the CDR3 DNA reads TGTGCCTGGAGTCTCACTTTGGGCGGAGGAACTGAAGCTTTCTTT.

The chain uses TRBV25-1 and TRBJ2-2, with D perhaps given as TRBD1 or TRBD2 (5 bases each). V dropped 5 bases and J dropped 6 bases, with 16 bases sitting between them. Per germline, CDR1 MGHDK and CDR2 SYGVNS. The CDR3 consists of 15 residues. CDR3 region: CASSWRQGGSGELFF. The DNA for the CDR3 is TGTGCCAGCAGTTGGAGGCAGGGTGGGTCCGGGGAGCTGTTTTTT.

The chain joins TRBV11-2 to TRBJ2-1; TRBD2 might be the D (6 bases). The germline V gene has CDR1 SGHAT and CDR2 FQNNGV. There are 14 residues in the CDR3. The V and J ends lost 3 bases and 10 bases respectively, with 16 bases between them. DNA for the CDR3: TGTGCCAGCAGCTTTCAGGGCGGGGTCGGCGAGCAGTTCTTC. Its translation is CASSFQGGVGEQFF.

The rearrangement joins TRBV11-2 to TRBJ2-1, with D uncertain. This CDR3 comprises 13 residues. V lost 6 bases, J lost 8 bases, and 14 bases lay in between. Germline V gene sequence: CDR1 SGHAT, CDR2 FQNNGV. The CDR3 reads CASRRPPADEQFF. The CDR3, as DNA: TGTGCCAGCAGACGTCCCCCTGCGGATGAGCAGTTCTTC. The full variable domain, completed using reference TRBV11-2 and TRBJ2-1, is EAGVAQSPRYKIIEKRQSVAFWCNPISGHATLYWYQQILGQGPKLLIQFQNNGVVDDSQLPKDRFSAERLKGVDSTLKIQPAKLEDSAVYLCASRRPPADEQFFGPGTRLTVL.

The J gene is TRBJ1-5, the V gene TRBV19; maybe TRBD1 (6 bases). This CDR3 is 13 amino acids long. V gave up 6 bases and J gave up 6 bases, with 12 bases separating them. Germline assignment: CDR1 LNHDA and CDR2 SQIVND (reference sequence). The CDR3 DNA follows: TGTGCCAGTAGCTGGACAGTGGGTCAGCCCCAGCATTTT. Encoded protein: CASSWTVGQPQHF.

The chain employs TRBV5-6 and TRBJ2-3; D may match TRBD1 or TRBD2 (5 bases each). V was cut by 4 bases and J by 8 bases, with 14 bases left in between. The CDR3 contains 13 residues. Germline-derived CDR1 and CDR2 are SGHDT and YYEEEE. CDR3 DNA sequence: TGTGCCAGCAGCCCCCGAGGGGCCTCTACGCAGTATTTT. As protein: CASSPRGASTQYF. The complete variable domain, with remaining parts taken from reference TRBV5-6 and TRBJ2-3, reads DAGVTQSPTHLIKTRGQQVTLRCSPKSGHDTVSWYQQALGQGPQFIFQYYEEEERQRGNFPDRFSGHQFPNYSSELNVNALLLGDSALYLCASSPRGASTQYFGPGTRLTVL.

For the CDR3, the DNA is TGTGCCAGCAGCCCGCAGGGGCTAGCGGTAACTAGCACAGATACGCAGTATTTT. Translated: CASSPQGLAVTSTDTQYF. V gene TRBV7-3 combines with J gene TRBJ2-3; tentatively, D is TRBD2 (7 bases). The CDR3 contains 18 residues. Per germline, CDR1 SGHTA and CDR2 FQGTGA. The ends were cut back, 5 bases at V and 0 bases at J, with 21 bases in the middle.

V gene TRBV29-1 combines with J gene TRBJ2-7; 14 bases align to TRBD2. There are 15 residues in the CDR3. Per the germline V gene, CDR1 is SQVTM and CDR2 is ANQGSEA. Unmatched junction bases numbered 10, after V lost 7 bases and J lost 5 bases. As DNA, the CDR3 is TGCAGCGGAACCGGGACTAGCGGGAGTTATAACGAGCAGTACTTC. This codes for CSGTGTSGSYNEQYF.

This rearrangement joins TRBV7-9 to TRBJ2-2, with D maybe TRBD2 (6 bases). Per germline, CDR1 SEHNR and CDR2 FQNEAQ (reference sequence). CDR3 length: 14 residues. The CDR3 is CATTQREDTGELFF. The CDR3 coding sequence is TGTGCAACTACCCAGAGGGAGGACACCGGGGAGCTGTTTTTT.